This TCR beta chain was documented in a study of blood T cells in healthy people across ages. This clonotype was counted a few times. Its antigen is not identified. Next came a second PCR, run for roughly 6 to 11 cycles, which used a sample-barcoded 5' primer along with a J-beta primer mix. Each TCR beta cDNA got a 12-nucleotide random molecular identifier. TCRdb passed the 5' RACE reads through MiXCR, listing each CDR3 protein once. The repertoire includes hundreds of thousands of distinct CDR3 sequences, roughly 25% of them detected once, and about 3% sits in the top ten. Study-level points and caveats: Long-lived and aged donors differed, with more naive CD4+ cells and higher diversity in the long-lived. Because sorting was not performed, PBMCs prevented conclusive naive versus antigen-experienced comparison.

Germline assignment: CDR1 WSHSY and CDR2 SAAADI. This CDR3 region has 14 residues. The V end was cut by 5 bases, the J end by 5 bases, with 16 bases between. These data also formed part of another study, on T cells of mothers and their children. As that report states: The yield was over 9 million TCR beta CDR3 reads from each mother and approximately 2.8 million from each child.

The rearrangement joins TRBV10-2 to TRBJ2-7; the D is unclear. The source is a boy aged 5 to 17 in good health. Sequencing was carried out using blood. The CDR3 here is CASSLAWILNEQYF. The CDR3 DNA sequence: TGCGCCAGCAGTTTGGCATGGATCTTGAACGAGCAGTACTTC.